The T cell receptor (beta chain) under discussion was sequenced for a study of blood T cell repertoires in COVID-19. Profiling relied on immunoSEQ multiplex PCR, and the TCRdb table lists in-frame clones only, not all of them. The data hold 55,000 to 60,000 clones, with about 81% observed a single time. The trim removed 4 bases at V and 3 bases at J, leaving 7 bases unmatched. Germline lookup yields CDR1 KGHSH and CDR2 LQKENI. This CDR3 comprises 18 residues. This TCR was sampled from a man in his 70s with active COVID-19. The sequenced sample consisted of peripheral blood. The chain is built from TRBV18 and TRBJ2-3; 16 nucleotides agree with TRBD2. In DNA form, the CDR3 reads TGTGCCAGCTCACAGGGACTAGCGGGAGGGCCGCGGACAGATACGCAGTATTTT. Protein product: CASSQGLAGGPRTDTQYF.